These T cell receptor beta chains were read from a single sample in a study of radiation and T cells in renal cell carcinoma. This table comes from immunoSEQ multiplex PCR, and its TCRdb copy is limited to in-frame clones, with some not included. This sample has about 130,000 clones, with 70% to 90% found just once. Sequenced material: blood, taken from a patient whose treatment included radiotherapy and nephrectomy. The receptors were gathered from a woman aged 45-59 years with renal cell carcinoma. CDR3s leave out the opening cysteine and the closing phenylalanine or tryptophan.

j_call v_call cdr3_aa
TRBJ2-5 TRBV6-6 ASSQTDRETQY
TRBJ1-1 TRBV9 ASSVEPRSDTEAF
TRBJ1-3 TRBV7-8 ASSWNSFSGNTIY
TRBJ1-2 TRBV10-2 ASGPSGGYGYT
TRBJ2-7 TRBV6-1 ASSEVSATSYEQY
TRBJ1-2 TRBV10-1 ASSEEPRGYGYT
TRBJ1-6 TRBV7-3 ASRDQSNSPLH
TRBJ1-2 TRBV7-5 ARSCYRENNYGYT
TRBJ1-6 TRBV6-1 ASSSGTTYNSPLH
TRBJ1-1 TRBV18 ASSQSTGTVEAF
TRBJ1-2 TRBV20-1 SARPGYGYT
- TRBV6-6 ASRPHGPYEQY
TRBJ1-5 TRBV6-1 ASSEAWGPSNQPQH
TRBJ1-4 TRBV7-9 ASSPRWGMGTNEKLF
TRBJ2-5 TRBV5-1 ASSLAGLAGAETQY
TRBJ2-2 TRBV15 ATSRLQGSGELF
TRBJ1-5 TRBV10-2 ASSVRSNQPQH
TRBJ2-3 TRBV7-2 ASSSGGGGLTDTQY
TRBJ1-3 TRBV7-7 ASSPGTAGNTIY
TRBJ1-2 TRBV5-6 ASSLGSSHRGTGYT
TRBJ1-3 TRBV6-6 ASRDGTGGAGNTIY
TRBJ2-7 TRBV20-1 GPQGNNEQY
TRBJ1-6 TRBV19 ASSQGLRDSPLH
TRBJ2-5 TRBV7-9 ASSLLGAGQY
TRBJ1-6 TRBV7-3 ASRQGKTGDPLRNNSPLH
TRBJ2-1 TRBV5-6 ASSLPGPNEQF
TRBJ2-3 TRBV5-6 ASSLGATDTQY
TRBJ1-6 TRBV15 ATRREFRNSPLH
TRBJ1-4 TRBV7-9 ASSLLQGMTNEKLF
TRBJ2-5 TRBV5-4 ASSGGLQGLGETQY
TRBJ2-4 TRBV6-5 ASSYGVAGLALVQY
TRBJ2-7 TRBV7-9 ASSYGQGGYEQY
TRBJ2-6 TRBV5-5 ASSLVANVLT
TRBJ2-1 TRBV19 ASSFGGVTYNEQF
TRBJ2-3 TRBV14 ASSQEWDTQY
TRBJ2-7 TRBV5-6 ASSLDPGPGYEQY
TRBJ2-2 TRBV6-1 ASIGTGGSGELF
TRBJ1-2 TRBV6-6 ASSYAGTNYGYT
TRBJ2-7 TRBV18 ASSRSGAVGLGEQY
TRBJ2-2 TRBV11-2 ASSLNSGHTGELF
TRBJ2-1 TRBV10-3 AISDGGGASYNEQF
TRBJ1-1 TRBV11-2 ASSNRREPHTEAF
TRBJ2-7 TRBV19 ASTVDRERMGIWY
TRBJ2-2 TRBV7-2 ASSRTASGGHNTGELF
TRBJ2-1 TRBV20-1 SARQYNEQF
TRBJ2-3 TRBV18 ASSPSQTSTDTQY